What follows is one T cell receptor (beta chain) and its context. Its antigen is undetermined. Some clones are missing from TCRdb's copy, which holds only in-frame ones; the method was immunoSEQ multiplex PCR. The data hold 180,000 or so clones, with around 90% observed a single time. This CDR3 spans 18 amino acids. Deletions cut 1 base from V and 3 bases from J, with 20 bases between. Germline CDR1 and CDR2: SGHKS and YYEKEE (reference sequence). The entry originates in a study of Ad26.COV2.S vaccination and SARS-CoV-2 variants. Whole-study results and caveats: While placebo recipients had lower spike-specific TCR breadth, vaccine recipients had more.

The origin of this receptor is a human donor who had recovered from COVID-19. Sequencing was performed on peripheral blood, taken after recovery from COVID-19. The chain carries TRBV5-5 and TRBJ1-3; D unresolved. DNA for the CDR3: TGTGCCAGCAGCTTGAGGAAGGGTGGATACGGGAGTGGAAACACCATATATTTT. This translates into CASSLRKGGYGSGNTIYF.